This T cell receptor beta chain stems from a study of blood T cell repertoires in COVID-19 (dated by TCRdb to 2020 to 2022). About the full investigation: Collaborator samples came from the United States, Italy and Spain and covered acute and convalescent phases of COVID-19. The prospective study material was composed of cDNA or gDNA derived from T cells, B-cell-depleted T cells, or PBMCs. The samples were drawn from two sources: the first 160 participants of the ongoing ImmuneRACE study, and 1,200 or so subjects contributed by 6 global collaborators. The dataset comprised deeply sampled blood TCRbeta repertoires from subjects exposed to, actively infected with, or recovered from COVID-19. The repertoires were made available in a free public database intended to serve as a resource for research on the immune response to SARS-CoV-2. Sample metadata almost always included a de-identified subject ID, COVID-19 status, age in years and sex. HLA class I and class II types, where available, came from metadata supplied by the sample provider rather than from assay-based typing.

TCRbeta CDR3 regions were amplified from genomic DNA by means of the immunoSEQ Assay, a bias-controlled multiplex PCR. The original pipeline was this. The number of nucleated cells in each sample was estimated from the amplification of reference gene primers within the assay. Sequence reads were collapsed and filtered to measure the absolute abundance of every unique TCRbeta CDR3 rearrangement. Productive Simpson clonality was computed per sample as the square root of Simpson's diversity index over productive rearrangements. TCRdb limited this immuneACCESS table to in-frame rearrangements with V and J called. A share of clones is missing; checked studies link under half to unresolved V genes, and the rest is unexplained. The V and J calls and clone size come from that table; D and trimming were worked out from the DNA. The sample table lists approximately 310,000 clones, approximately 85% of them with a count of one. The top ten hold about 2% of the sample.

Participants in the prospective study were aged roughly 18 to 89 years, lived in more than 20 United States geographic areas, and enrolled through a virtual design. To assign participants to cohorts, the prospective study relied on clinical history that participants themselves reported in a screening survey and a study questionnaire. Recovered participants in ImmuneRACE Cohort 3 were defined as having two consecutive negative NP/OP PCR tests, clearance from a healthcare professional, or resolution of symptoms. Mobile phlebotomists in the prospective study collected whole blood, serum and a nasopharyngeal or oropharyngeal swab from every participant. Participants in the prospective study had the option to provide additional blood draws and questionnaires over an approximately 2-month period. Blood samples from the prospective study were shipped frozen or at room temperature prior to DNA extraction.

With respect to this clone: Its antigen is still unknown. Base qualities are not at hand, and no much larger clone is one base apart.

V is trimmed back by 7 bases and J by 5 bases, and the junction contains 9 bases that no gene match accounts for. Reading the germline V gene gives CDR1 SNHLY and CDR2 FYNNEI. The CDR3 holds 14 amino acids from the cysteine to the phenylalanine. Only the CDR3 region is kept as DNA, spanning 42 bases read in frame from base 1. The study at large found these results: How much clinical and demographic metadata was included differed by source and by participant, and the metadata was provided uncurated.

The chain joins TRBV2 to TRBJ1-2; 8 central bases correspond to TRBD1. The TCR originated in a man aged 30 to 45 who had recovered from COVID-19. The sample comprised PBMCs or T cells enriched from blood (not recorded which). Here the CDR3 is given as CASIRGQGEYGYTF. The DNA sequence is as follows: TGTGCCAGCATTCGCGGACAGGGAGAGTATGGCTACACCTTC.